This TCR beta chain was retrieved from a study of T cells in Graves' hyperthyroidism and ophthalmopathy. Study in general: Blood was drawn when the patient was first diagnosed and still untreated.

Diagnosing involved the use of clinical symptoms, serum thyroxine and TRAb, thyroid ultrasound and orbital computed tomography. The PBMCs were taken from approximately 9 ml of fresh peripheral blood. Broader study findings: Clonotypes that were expanded in thyroid above 0.001 mostly appeared in blood too.

RNA transcripts provided the source from which TCR beta CDR3 regions were amplified. TCR CDR3 regions were first amplified by RT-PCR with HTBI primers. MiXCR, run by TCRdb on the multiplex PCR reads, gives a single entry per CDR3 protein. The repertoire holds hundreds of thousands of distinct CDR3 sequences, with approximately 15% as singletons. Remarks on this clonotype: Its antigen remains unknown.

Germline V CDR1 and CDR2: LGHNA, YNFKEQ. The length of the CDR3 is 16 residues. The V and J ends lost 0 bases and 8 bases respectively, with 14 bases between them. The chain employs TRBV4-2 and TRBJ1-6; D unresolved. This clonotype originated in a woman aged 18-35 years with Graves' hyperthyroidism. Sequencing was performed on blood. The CDR3 DNA is TGTGCCAGCAGCCAAGATGGGAGAGGATGGGATTCACCCCTCCACTTT. Translation gives CASSQDGRGWDSPLHF.